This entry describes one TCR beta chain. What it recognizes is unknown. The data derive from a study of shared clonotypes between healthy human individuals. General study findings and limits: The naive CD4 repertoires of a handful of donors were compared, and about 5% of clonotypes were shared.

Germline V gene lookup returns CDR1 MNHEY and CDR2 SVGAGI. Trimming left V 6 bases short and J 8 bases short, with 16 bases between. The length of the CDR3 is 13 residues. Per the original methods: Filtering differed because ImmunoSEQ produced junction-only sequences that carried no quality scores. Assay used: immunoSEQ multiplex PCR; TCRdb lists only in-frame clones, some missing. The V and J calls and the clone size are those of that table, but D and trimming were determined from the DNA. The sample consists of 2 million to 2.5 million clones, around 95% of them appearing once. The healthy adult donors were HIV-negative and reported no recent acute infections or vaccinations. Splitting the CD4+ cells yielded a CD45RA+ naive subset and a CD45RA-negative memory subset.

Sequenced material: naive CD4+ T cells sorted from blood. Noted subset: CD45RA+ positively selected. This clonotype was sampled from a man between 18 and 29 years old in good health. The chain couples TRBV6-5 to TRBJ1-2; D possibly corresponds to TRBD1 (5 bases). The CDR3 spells CASRPGPHGGYTF. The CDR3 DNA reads TGTGCCAGCAGGCCGGGACCCCACGGAGGCTACACCTTC.